Given below is one T cell receptor (beta chain) in context. Its target is unknown. The CDR3 has 16 amino acids. V was cut by 3 bases and J by 0 bases, with 12 bases left in between. Germline V lookup: CDR1 SGHAT, CDR2 FQDESV (reference sequence). TCRdb fed the RT-PCR reads into MiXCR, producing one record per CDR3 protein. The profile covers 20,000 to 25,000 distinct CDR3 sequences, with 77% appearing a single time and 4.8% taken by the ten largest. The sample originates from a study of yellow fever vaccine responses in identical twins. Study outcomes and limitations: After vaccination, twins' T cell response reportedly seemed partly convergent, partly personalized.

The TCR comes from a woman younger than 30 who received the yellow fever vaccine. The chain links TRBV11-1 to TRBJ2-1; D not certain. The sample here was T cells from blood (PBMCs), unsorted or a sorted subset (not recorded which), taken before or after yellow fever vaccination (not recorded which). CDR3 in DNA: TGTGCCAGCAGCTTGGGTCGGGCGAGCTCCTACAATGAGCAGTTCTTC. The encoded protein is CASSLGRASSYNEQFF.